The 17 T cell receptor beta chains in this list originate from one sample, sequenced in a study of OX40 agonist ivuxolimab in advanced cancers. Measured with immunoSEQ multiplex PCR; TCRdb has only the in-frame clones, and not every one. The table has tens of thousands of clones, approximately 85% seen once. Sequences were derived from CD4+ or CD8+ T cells sorted from blood, sampled in a trial of the OX40 agonist ivuxolimab. All receptors come from an adult with an advanced solid tumor such as melanoma, head and neck, liver or kidney cancer.

CDR3 region: CASSQGLSSYEQYF. In nucleotides, the CDR3 is TGTGCCAGCAGCCAGGGTTTGAGCTCCTACGAGCAGTACTTC. V is TRBV5-6 and J is TRBJ2-7; weak D call: TRBD1 (5 bases). The CDR3 extends over 14 amino acids. Germline CDR1 reads SGHDT; CDR2 reads YYEEEE. V was trimmed by 4 bases and J by 0 bases, leaving 11 bases between them.

V is TRBV5-4 and J is TRBJ1-2, with no clear D. This CDR3 region has 13 residues. The germline CDR1 and CDR2 sequences are SGHNT and YYREEE (reference sequence). Between the trimmed V and J ends, which lost 0 bases and 4 bases, there was a span of 7 bases. CDR3 loop: CASSLGPGYGYTF. The CDR3, as DNA: TGTGCCAGCAGCTTGGGCCCAGGCTATGGCTACACCTTC. Full variable domain (rest looked up from reference TRBV5-4 and TRBJ1-2): ETGVTQSPTHLIKTRGQQVTLRCSSQSGHNTVSWYQQALGQGPQFIFQYYREEENGRGNFPPRFSGLQFPNYSSELNVNALELDDSALYLCASSLGPGYGYTFGSGTRLTVV.

The chain has TRBV7-9 and TRBJ1-2; 8 nucleotides match TRBD1. The germline V gene encodes CDR1 SEHNR and CDR2 FQNEAQ (reference sequence). V was pared by 4 bases and J by 5 bases, with 15 bases of the junction left unmatched. The CDR3 is 17 amino acids. CDR3 protein: CASSSPGPLQGGYGYTF. DNA of the CDR3: TGTGCCAGCAGCTCACCCGGGCCCCTACAGGGGGGATATGGCTACACCTTC.

The chain combines TRBV7-2 with TRBJ1-5, with D perhaps matching TRBD1 (5 bases). V was clipped by 1 base and J by 4 bases, with 14 bases between them. This CDR3 is built from 16 residues. Germline V gene data show CDR1 as SGHTA and CDR2 as FQGNSA. CDR3 region: CASSLGGTQFNQPQHF. The CDR3, as DNA: TGTGCCAGCAGCTTAGGTGGGACGCAATTTAATCAGCCCCAGCATTTT.

This clone has a handful of counts. The chain links TRBV13 to TRBJ1-3; tentative D call: TRBD1 (5 bases). The V gene lost 5 bases and the J gene lost 0 bases, with 14 bases spanning the gap. CDR3 length equals 16 residues. Germline V lookup: CDR1 PRHDT, CDR2 FYEKMQ (reference sequence). The CDR3 spells CASSPRDGDSGNTIYF. The DNA of the CDR3 is TGTGCCAGCAGCCCTCGGGACGGTGACTCTGGAAACACCATATATTTT.

The chain links TRBV19 to TRBJ1-5; D is ambiguous. CDR3 size: 15 residues. Germline V gene sequence: CDR1 LNHDA, CDR2 SQIVND (reference sequence). The V end was cut by 5 bases, the J end by 4 bases, with 15 bases between. The DNA for the CDR3 is TGTGCCAGTAGTCCGCCCGCGGGATTTAATCAGCCCCAGCATTTT. Translation: CASSPPAGFNQPQHF.

In regard to this clone: An end of the junction does not agree with germline; a read error may underlie this. The genes are TRBV4-3 and TRBJ1-3; D is unclear. CDR1 and CDR2 from the germline V gene are LGHNA and YSLEER. The CDR3 extends over 15 amino acids. CDR3 bases: TGCGCCAGCAACCAAGACTACGGATTTGGGAACACCATATATTTT. Translating gives CASNQDYGFGNTIYF.

The rearrangement links TRBV28 to TRBJ1-2; D is uncertain. CDR1 MDHEN and CDR2 SYDVKM come from the germline V gene. V lost 5 bases to trimming and J lost 3 bases, with 10 bases between them. The CDR3 length is 13 residues. The DNA of the CDR3 is TGTGCCAGCAGTCGGACGACCTACTATGGCTACACCTTC. Its translation: CASSRTTYYGYTF.

This clone is medium-sized. The chain combines TRBV9 with TRBJ2-1; no definite D call. The germline V and J ends were trimmed by 0 bases and 5 bases, with 9 bases remaining between them. The germline CDR1 and CDR2 sequences are SGDLS and YYNGEE. CDR3 length: 14 amino acids. CDR3 sequence reads: CASSVEGLNNEQFF. The CDR3, as DNA: TGTGCCAGCAGCGTAGAAGGCCTAAACAATGAGCAGTTCTTC.

The chain combines TRBV7-9 with TRBJ2-1; D may be TRBD1 or TRBD2 (5 bases each). The CDR3 contains 13 residues. Germline V gene sequence: CDR1 SEHNR, CDR2 FQNEAQ (reference sequence). V shed 5 bases and J shed 10 bases, with 15 bases lying between them. The CDR3 sequence: CASSPEGTSEQFF. CDR3 nucleotide sequence: TGTGCCAGCAGCCCCGAGGGGACGTCCGAGCAGTTCTTC.

This clone came up once. The chain couples TRBV5-5 to TRBJ2-3; 8 bases fit TRBD1. V lost 3 bases and J lost 2; bases outside the gene matches: 8. The germline gives CDR1 SGHKS, CDR2 YYEKEE (reference sequence). The CDR3 length is 16 residues. CDR3 region: CASSWGDRGSTDTQYF. Written as DNA, the CDR3 is TGTGCCAGCAGCTGGGGAGACAGGGGATCCACAGATACGCAGTATTTT. Together with reference TRBV5-5 and TRBJ2-3, the CDR3 gives the full variable domain: DAGVTQSPTHLIKTRGQQVTLRCSPISGHKSVSWYQQVLGQGPQFIFQYYEKEERGRGNFPDRFSARQFPNYSSELNVNALLLGDSALYLCASSWGDRGSTDTQYFGPGTRLTVL.

The V call is TRBV28, the J call TRBJ2-5; TRBD1 aligns across 8 bases. The J segment lost 4 bases and the V segment lost 3 bases, leaving 10 bases of the junction unmatched. The CDR3 length is 16 residues. Germline lookup yields CDR1 MDHEN and CDR2 SYDVKM. CDR3 in amino acids: CASSFGQGPNRETQYF. The CDR3 DNA sequence: TGTGCCAGCAGTTTTGGACAGGGCCCCAACAGAGAGACCCAGTACTTC.

V gene TRBV4-3 combines with J gene TRBJ2-1, with D perhaps TRBD2 (5 bases). CDR1 LGHNA and CDR2 YSLEER come from the germline V gene. The V and J ends lost 1 base and 0 bases respectively, with 13 bases between them. The CDR3 loop spans 17 amino acids. CDR3 in amino acids: CASSQVAGEGSYNEQFF. The CDR3, as DNA: TGCGCCAGCAGCCAAGTGGCCGGAGAGGGCTCCTACAATGAGCAGTTCTTC.

This clone was seen a single time. One end of the junction fails to match germline, which may point to a read error. The chain has TRBV27 and TRBJ2-7, with a possible D match to TRBD2 (6 bases). The CDR3 sequence is 15 residues long. Germline V CDR1 and CDR2: MNHEY, SMNVEV (reference sequence). CDR3 nucleotides: TGTGCCAGCAGTCTATCCGGGACTGCGACGCTCGAGCAGTACTTC. As protein: CASSLSGTATLEQYF.

The CDR3 sequence: CASSELISDGYTF. The DNA for the CDR3 is TGTGCCAGCAGTGAATTGATCTCTGATGGCTACACCTTC. The gene calls are TRBV6-1 and TRBJ1-2; no reliable D call. Germline CDR1 reads MNHNS; CDR2 reads SASEGT. The CDR3 has 13 amino acids. The V end lost 2 bases, the J end lost 6 bases, and 10 bases lay between the germline ends.

This clone was found a few times. The chain is built from TRBV4-1 and TRBJ1-1; TRBD1 is a possible D gene (6 bases). Trimming shortened V by 5 bases and J by 5 bases, and 15 bases separated the two germline ends. In germline, CDR1 is MGHRA, CDR2 YSYEKL. The CDR3 covers 14 residues. CDR3 nucleotides: TGCGCCAGCAGCTCTCCCGCCAGGGGTACTGAAGCTTTCTTT. It specifies CASSSPARGTEAFF.

In this sample, this clone turned up a few times. V is TRBV21-1 and J is TRBJ1-1; the D call of TRBD1 is as the table states it, not checked on the DNA. TRBV21-1 is shown as a pseudogene. This CDR3 region has 14 residues. This CDR3 is CAWPQGQHFLGAFF. As DNA, the CDR3 is TGTGCCTGGCCCCAGGGACAGCACTTCCTAGGAGCTTTCTTT.